One and the same sample provided the 26 T cell receptor beta chains below, sequenced in a study. TCRdb ran MiXCR on the RT-PCR reads and lists one entry per CDR3 protein. In the table there are more than 550,000 distinct CDR3 sequences, 14% of which are singletons. Specimen: memory CD4+ T cells from blood. The source of these receptors is a female donor in good health, serving as a healthy control.

This clonotype was picked up a small number of times. The V and J genes are TRBV6-1 and TRBJ2-7; D might be TRBD1 (6 bases). Germline V CDR1 and CDR2: MNHNS, SASEGT. CDR3 length: 15 amino acids. With 8 bases removed from V and 3 bases from J, the gap between germline ends came to 20 bases. CDR3 residues: CASCRDRQEIYEQYF. CDR3 DNA sequence: TGTGCCAGCTGTCGAGACCGACAGGAGATCTACGAGCAGTACTTC.

The rearrangement links TRBV28 to TRBJ2-3; TRBD2 aligns across 10 bases. The CDR3 extends over 15 amino acids. The germline CDR1 and CDR2 sequences are MDHEN and SYDVKM. J lost 5 bases, V lost 4 bases, and 6 bases had no gene match. The CDR3 DNA reads TGTGCCAGCAGTTCCCCAGCGGGGGGGCTAGATACGCAGTATTTT. Protein sequence: CASSSPAGGLDTQYF.

This clonotype was recorded a few times. This chain links TRBV25-1 with TRBJ1-1; no firm D call. Germline V gene lookup returns CDR1 MGHDK and CDR2 SYGVNS. The CDR3 is 12 residues long. V was clipped by 4 bases and J by 1 base, with 4 bases between them. In DNA form, the CDR3 reads TGTGCCAGCAGTGTGGGGAACACTGAAGCTTTCTTT. Protein product: CASSVGNTEAFF.

This clonotype was counted a few times. The chain joins TRBV20-1 to TRBJ2-1; the D gene is possibly TRBD2 (6 bases). The ends were cut back, 1 base at V and 11 bases at J, with 15 bases in the middle. The CDR3 has 13 residues. Germline V gene data show CDR1 as DFQATT and CDR2 as SNEGSKA (reference sequence). The CDR3 sequence: CSARGEEAPKQFF. As DNA, the CDR3 is TGCAGTGCTAGAGGGGAGGAGGCCCCAAAGCAGTTCTTC.

J is TRBJ2-3 and V is TRBV5-5, with a tentative D call TRBD2 (5 bases). Trimming removed 4 bases at V and 0 bases at J, with 12 bases between. The germline V gene has CDR1 SGHKS and CDR2 YYEKEE (reference sequence). CDR3 length: 15 amino acids. For the CDR3, the DNA is TGTGCCAGCAGCGCGGACTGGACTAGCACAGATACGCAGTATTTT. It codes for CASSADWTSTDTQYF.

A single count supports this clonotype. One end of the junction varies from germline; a read error may be responsible. The chain has TRBV10-2 and TRBJ1-1; 8 nucleotides align to TRBD1. The CDR3 loop spans 14 amino acids. CDR1 and CDR2 from the germline V gene are WSHSY and SAAADI. CDR3 loop: CASSQGVINTEAYF. CDR3 DNA: TGCGCCAGCTCACAGGGGGTTATAAACACTGAAGCTTACTTT.

This clonotype was seen ten or more times. The chain uses TRBV6-5 and TRBJ2-1; unclear D gene. Between the trimmed V and J ends, which lost 5 bases and 8 bases, there was a span of 13 bases. CDR1 and CDR2 from the germline V gene are MNHEY and SVGAGI. CDR3 length: 13 residues. The CDR3 loop is CASSDPLRDEQFF. CDR3 nucleotides: TGTGCCAGCAGTGACCCCTTGCGAGATGAGCAGTTCTTC.

The table lists this clonotype with many counts. The rearrangement joins TRBV12-3 or TRBV12-4 to TRBJ1-2; D is unresolved. The CDR3 runs 14 residues. The V end was cut by 8 bases, the J end by 3 bases, with 16 bases between. CDR3 sequence reads: CASGIQRADYGYTF. The CDR3 bases are TGTGCCAGCGGAATCCAGCGGGCGGACTATGGCTACACCTTC.

This chain joins TRBV20-1 and TRBJ1-4, with 8 bases aligning to TRBD1. The CDR3 covers 14 residues. Trimming took 4 bases from V and 2 from J; bases not matched to a gene: 3. CDR1 is DFQATT and CDR2 is SNEGSKA in the germline V gene (reference sequence). The CDR3 nucleotides read TGCAGTGCTAACCGACAGGGGACTAATGAAAAACTGTTTTTT. Residues: CSANRQGTNEKLFF.

This clonotype was counted between two and nine times. V is TRBV20-1 and J is TRBJ1-3, with unresolved D. Germline assignment: CDR1 DFQATT and CDR2 SNEGSKA (reference sequence). The CDR3 loop spans 11 amino acids. The germline V and J ends were trimmed by 1 base and 4 bases, with 2 bases remaining between them. CDR3 sequence (DNA): TGCAGTGCTAGAGGAGGAAACACCATATATTTT. Translation gives CSARGGNTIYF.

This clonotype was counted ten times or more. The chain combines TRBV4-1 with TRBJ2-7; D possibly corresponds to TRBD1 (5 bases). CDR1 MGHRA and CDR2 YSYEKL come from the germline V gene. V was pared by 4 bases and J by 0 bases, with 10 bases between. This CDR3 contains 14 residues. The CDR3: CASSRSGISYEQYF. DNA of the CDR3: TGCGCCAGCAGCCGGTCAGGGATCTCCTACGAGCAGTACTTC.

As concerns this clonotype: This could be a read error, since a much larger clone is one nucleotide away. This chain uses TRBV5-1 with TRBJ2-1, with 8 positions matching TRBD2. This CDR3 is 15 amino acids long. V lost 3 bases and J lost 6; bases outside the gene matches: 8. The germline CDR1 and CDR2 sequences are SGHRS and YFSETQ. This CDR3 is CASSSPAGDLNEQFF. CDR3 nucleotide sequence: TGCGCCAGCAGCTCGCCAGCGGGAGATCTCAATGAGCAGTTCTTC.

Ten or more counts support this clonotype. This chain connects TRBV7-6 to TRBJ2-3; 10 positions agree with TRBD1. The CDR3 runs to 12 residues. CDR1 is SGHVS, CDR2 FNYEAQ, per germline. V dropped 5 bases and J dropped 10; count of bases not matched to a gene: 3. The CDR3, as DNA: TGTGCCAGCAGCGGGGACAGGGGCCCGCAGTATTTT. This encodes CASSGDRGPQYF.

The sample holds many counts of this clonotype. The chain is built from TRBV6-1 and TRBJ1-5; D gene ambiguous. Trimming took off 2 bases at V and 2 bases at J, with 10 bases between the two ends. The germline V gene encodes CDR1 MNHNS and CDR2 SASEGT. The length of the CDR3 is 15 residues. Written as DNA, the CDR3 is TGTGCCAGCAGTGAATTGTGGGGAGGCAATCAGCCCCAGCATTTT. Amino acids: CASSELWGGNQPQHF.

The V and J genes are TRBV27 and TRBJ1-4; 8 positions agree with TRBD1. Germline CDR1 is MNHEY and CDR2 is SMNVEV (reference sequence). The CDR3 contains 14 residues. V lost 6 bases and J lost 8; bases outside the gene matches: 8. In DNA form, the CDR3 reads TGTGCCAGCAGAATGCACGGACAGGGCGAAAAACTGTTTTTT. It encodes CASRMHGQGEKLFF.

This clonotype appeared a few times. This sequence joins TRBV27 and TRBJ1-2; no reliable D call. CDR3 size: 14 residues. Trimming removed 6 bases at V and 1 base at J, with 12 bases between. Germline V lookup: CDR1 MNHEY, CDR2 SMNVEV (reference sequence). As DNA, the CDR3 is TGTGCCAGCAGGGAGGCGGGGTTTAACTATGGCTACACCTTC. It yields the protein CASREAGFNYGYTF.

The chain is built from TRBV5-1 and TRBJ2-7; TRBD2 agrees at 7 bases. V lost 4 bases to trimming and J lost 7 bases; unmatched junction nucleotides: 14. Per the germline V gene, CDR1 is SGHRS and CDR2 is YFSETQ. The CDR3 loop spans 15 amino acids. The CDR3 here is CASSGGVGGSSEQYF. The CDR3 DNA reads as TGCGCCAGCAGCGGTGGAGTGGGAGGGTCGAGTGAGCAGTACTTC.

This clonotype came up a few times. This chain links TRBV5-4 with TRBJ1-1, with D uncertain. The V end lost 1 base, the J end lost 1 base, and 11 bases lay between the germline ends. The CDR3 extends over 15 amino acids. The germline gives CDR1 SGHNT, CDR2 YYREEE (reference sequence). CDR3: CASSLPVVSNTEAFF. The CDR3 region has the DNA TGTGCCAGCAGCTTGCCCGTAGTATCGAACACTGAAGCTTTCTTT.

This clonotype was seen repeatedly, ten times or more. J is TRBJ2-1 and V is TRBV4-3, with TRBD2 matching over 8 bases. There are 15 residues in the CDR3. Per germline, CDR1 LGHNA and CDR2 YSLEER. Unmatched junction bases numbered 12, after V lost 6 bases and J lost 8 bases. CDR3 bases: TGCGCCAGCAGGGGGGGGTCGGGGGGGCCGGATGAGCAGTTCTTC. This gives the protein CASRGGSGGPDEQFF.

Ten or more counts support this clonotype. Here the CDR3 reads CATSTGQSIKYF. The CDR3 DNA follows: TGTGCCACCTCTACGGGACAGTCGATCAAGTACTTC. The rearrangement links TRBV27 to TRBJ2-7; 7 positions match TRBD1. The trim removed 10 bases at V and 11 bases at J, leaving 14 bases unmatched. The CDR3 runs to 12 residues. Per the germline V gene, CDR1 is MNHEY and CDR2 is SMNVEV (reference sequence).

This clonotype showed up many times. This sequence joins TRBV7-8 and TRBJ2-3, with D possibly being TRBD1 or TRBD2 (5 bases each). CDR1 SGHVS and CDR2 FQNEAQ come from the germline V gene. V shed 5 bases and J shed 11 bases, with 17 bases lying between them. This CDR3 is 13 amino acids long. The CDR3 DNA reads as TGTGCCAGCAGCCCAAGGGACGGGATAATGCAGTATTTT. Translation gives CASSPRDGIMQYF.

This rearrangement joins TRBV18 to TRBJ2-7, with D unclear. The CDR3 is 13 residues long. V was trimmed by 2 bases and J by 6 bases, leaving 11 bases between them. The germline gives CDR1 KGHSH, CDR2 LQKENI. The chain's CDR3 is CASSPVANLEQYF. The CDR3 DNA follows: TGTGCCAGCTCACCAGTGGCTAACCTCGAGCAGTACTTC. Together with reference TRBV18 and TRBJ2-7, the CDR3 gives the full variable domain: NAGVMQNPRHLVRRRGQEARLRCSPMKGHSHVYWYRQLPEEGLKFMVYLQKENIIDESGMPKERFSAEFPKEGPSILRIQQVVRGDSAAYFCASSPVANLEQYFGPGTRLTVT.

V is TRBV20-1 and J is TRBJ1-1, with D unresolved. There are 13 residues in the CDR3. Trimming pared 3 bases from V and 1 base from J, leaving 9 bases between. Germline loops: CDR1 DFQATT, CDR2 SNEGSKA (reference sequence). The CDR3 nucleotides are TGCAGTGCTAGCGGCCGCGGGAACACTGAAGCTTTCTTT. Translated: CSASGRGNTEAFF.

This clonotype showed up just once. This chain uses TRBV5-1 with TRBJ1-2; D not certain. The CDR3 runs to 14 residues. Germline CDR1 and CDR2: SGHRS and YFSETQ. Trimming left V 0 bases short and J 5 bases short, with 11 bases between. DNA for the CDR3: TGCGCCAGCAGCTTGGGGTGGTTGGGGTATGGCTACACCTTC. This codes for CASSLGWLGYGYTF.

The chain joins TRBV6-2 or TRBV6-3 to TRBJ2-1; 11 bases line up with TRBD2. The CDR3 runs to 15 residues. Germline V CDR1 and CDR2: MNHEY, SVGEGT. V lost 6 bases, J lost 4 bases, and 5 bases stayed unmatched. CDR3 in DNA: TGTGCCAGCAGCACTAGCGGGAGAACTTACAATGAGCAGTTCTTC. Residues: CASSTSGRTYNEQFF.

This clonotype appeared many times. The chain carries TRBV29-1 and TRBJ2-1; 10 positions match TRBD2. Germline loops: CDR1 SQVTM, CDR2 ANQGSEA. With V trimmed by 5 bases and J by 6 bases, 16 bases remained unmatched. This CDR3 contains 17 residues. The CDR3 DNA follows: TGCAGCGTTTCCGGGACTAGCGATCGGGTCACATTCAATGAGCAGTTCTTC. The encoded protein is CSVSGTSDRVTFNEQFF.